Listed below are T cell receptor beta chains from one sample, sequenced in a study of Tregs in tolerant kidney transplant recipients. Only in-frame clones appear in the TCRdb table, and some are missing; sequencing was by immunoSEQ multiplex PCR. The table has more than 90,000 clones, around 91% seen once. The sequencing input was CD4+ T cells from blood. The receptors shown here come from a human donor in good health. CDR3s include the opening cysteine and the closing phenylalanine or tryptophan. Fields, in order: D gene, V gene, clone size, J gene, CDR3 DNA, CDR3 protein. The D gene is left open where the match is weak. Expanded clones are given a class, and other clones once, few, many or no size at all.

d_call: .
v_call: TRBV7-8
clone_size: .
j_call: TRBJ1-6
cdr3_nt: TGTGCCAGCAGCAACATTTTCGTGGGGGATTCACCCCTCCACTTT
cdr3_aa: CASSNIFVGDSPLHF

d_call: .
v_call: TRBV7-2
clone_size: .
j_call: TRBJ2-2
cdr3_nt: TGTGCCAGCAGCCTACTTTCCACCGCCGGGGAGCTGTTTTTT
cdr3_aa: CASSLLSTAGELFF

d_call: .
v_call: TRBV29-1
clone_size: .
j_call: TRBJ2-1
cdr3_nt: TGCAGCGGGACCGGGGAGGAGCAGTTCTTC
cdr3_aa: CSGTGEEQFF

d_call: .
v_call: TRBV5-1
clone_size: .
j_call: TRBJ2-1
cdr3_nt: TGCGCCAGCAGCTTAGCGGAGTCAATCACCAATGAGCAGTTCTTC
cdr3_aa: CASSLAESITNEQFF

d_call: .
v_call: TRBV29-1
clone_size: .
j_call: TRBJ2-3
cdr3_nt: TGCAGCGTTGAAGTTCAGGGCACAGATACGCAGTATTTT
cdr3_aa: CSVEVQGTDTQYF

d_call: TRBD2
v_call: TRBV5-1
clone_size: .
j_call: TRBJ2-5
cdr3_nt: TGCGCCAGCAGCGAGACCGGGACTAGTCAAGAGACCCAGTACTTC
cdr3_aa: CASSETGTSQETQYF

d_call: .
v_call: TRBV18
clone_size: .
j_call: TRBJ2-6
cdr3_nt: TGTGCCAGCTCCCCCGCAGGCCTCTCTGGGGCCAACGTCCTGACTTTC
cdr3_aa: CASSPAGLSGANVLTF

d_call: .
v_call: TRBV7-6
clone_size: .
j_call: TRBJ2-3
cdr3_nt: TGTGCCAGCAGCTCATTTCGGGGGGCTAGCACAGATACGCAGTATTTT
cdr3_aa: CASSSFRGASTDTQYF

d_call: .
v_call: TRBV18
clone_size: .
j_call: TRBJ2-5
cdr3_nt: TGTGCCAGCTCACCGGGAAGGGGGGAGACCCAGTACTTC
cdr3_aa: CASSPGRGETQYF

d_call: .
v_call: TRBV21-1
clone_size: .
j_call: TRBJ1-2
cdr3_nt: TGTGCCAGCAGCAAAGGGACCGGGACTGATTCTCTCTATGGCTACACCTTC
cdr3_aa: CASSKGTGTDSLYGYTF

d_call: .
v_call: TRBV18
clone_size: once
j_call: TRBJ1-2
cdr3_nt: TGTGCCAGCTCACCGGGTGCAGACAACTATGGCTACACCTTC
cdr3_aa: CASSPGADNYGYTF

d_call: .
v_call: TRBV13
clone_size: once
j_call: TRBJ2-1
cdr3_nt: TGTGCCAGCAGCTTATTGGGGGCTAGCTCCTACAATGAGCAGTTCTTC
cdr3_aa: CASSLLGASSYNEQFF

d_call: TRBD1
v_call: TRBV19
clone_size: .
j_call: TRBJ2-7
cdr3_nt: TGTGCCAGTAGTATAGATGGGGGACAGAATGACGAGCAGTACTTC
cdr3_aa: CASSIDGGQNDEQYF

d_call: .
v_call: TRBV15
clone_size: .
j_call: TRBJ2-5
cdr3_nt: TGTGCCACCAGCAGACGGGACACCGGTCAAGAGACCCAGTACTTC
cdr3_aa: CATSRRDTGQETQYF

d_call: .
v_call: TRBV20-1
clone_size: .
j_call: TRBJ2-1
cdr3_nt: TGCAGTGCTACCGAGTATGAGCAGTTCTTC
cdr3_aa: CSATEYEQFF

d_call: TRBD2
v_call: TRBV6-6
clone_size: .
j_call: TRBJ2-5
cdr3_nt: TGTGCCAGCAGGAGCGGGGGGGCCAGGGAGACCCAGTACTTC
cdr3_aa: CASRSGGARETQYF

d_call: .
v_call: TRBV11-3
clone_size: .
j_call: TRBJ2-1
cdr3_nt: TGTGCCAGCAGCAGGGAGGCCTACAATGAGCAGTTCTTC
cdr3_aa: CASSREAYNEQFF

d_call: .
v_call: TRBV5-1
clone_size: .
j_call: TRBJ2-3
cdr3_nt: TGCGCCAGCAGCCCGCTCCCCACAGATACGCAGTATTTT
cdr3_aa: CASSPLPTDTQYF

d_call: .
v_call: TRBV6-1
clone_size: .
j_call: TRBJ2-7
cdr3_nt: TGTGCCAGCAGTCCCTACTCTTACGAGCAGTACTTC
cdr3_aa: CASSPYSYEQYF

d_call: .
v_call: TRBV30
clone_size: .
j_call: TRBJ2-3
cdr3_nt: TGTGCCCGTGGGAGCGGGCTTTTAGGCACAGATACGCAGTATTTT
cdr3_aa: CARGSGLLGTDTQYF

d_call: .
v_call: TRBV11-2
clone_size: .
j_call: TRBJ1-1
cdr3_nt: TGTGCCAGCAGCTTTGGGGTCCGAGGCACTGAAGCTTTCTTT
cdr3_aa: CASSFGVRGTEAFF

d_call: TRBD1
v_call: TRBV11-2
clone_size: once
j_call: TRBJ2-1
cdr3_nt: TGTGCCAGCAGCTTAGACGGGACAGGGGACAATGAGCAGTTCTTC
cdr3_aa: CASSLDGTGDNEQFF

d_call: .
v_call: TRBV6-5
clone_size: .
j_call: TRBJ2-1
cdr3_nt: TGTGCCAGCAGTTACCTGGCGGGTGATTTTCTGGGGCAGTTCTTC
cdr3_aa: CASSYLAGDFLGQFF

d_call: .
v_call: TRBV2
clone_size: .
j_call: TRBJ2-7
cdr3_nt: TGTGCCAGCAGTCAAACAGGGCCGTTGGCCGAGCAGTACTTC
cdr3_aa: CASSQTGPLAEQYF

d_call: TRBD2
v_call: TRBV30
clone_size: .
j_call: TRBJ2-1
cdr3_nt: TGTGCCTGGAGTGGGGGCGGGACTAGCGGGAGCTATGAGCAGTTCTTC
cdr3_aa: CAWSGGGTSGSYEQFF

d_call: .
v_call: TRBV4-1
clone_size: .
j_call: TRBJ2-1
cdr3_nt: TGCGCCAGCAGCTCGCGATTCCTAGCGACGGAGTTCTTC
cdr3_aa: CASSSRFLATEFF

d_call: .
v_call: TRBV6-6
clone_size: .
j_call: TRBJ1-5
cdr3_nt: TGTGCCAGCAGTTTGATTTATGGGCAGCCCCAGCATTTT
cdr3_aa: CASSLIYGQPQHF

d_call: TRBD1
v_call: TRBV11-3
clone_size: .
j_call: TRBJ2-2
cdr3_nt: TGTGCCAGCAGCTCTACAGGGGTAAAAACCGGGGAGCTGTTTTTT
cdr3_aa: CASSSTGVKTGELFF

d_call: TRBD1
v_call: TRBV18
clone_size: .
j_call: TRBJ1-1
cdr3_nt: TGTGCCAGCTCACCGGGGGACAGGGGGCGAGCTTTCTTT
cdr3_aa: CASSPGDRGRAFF

d_call: .
v_call: TRBV10-1
clone_size: .
j_call: TRBJ2-3
cdr3_nt: TGCGCCAGCTACACAGATACGCAGTATTTT
cdr3_aa: CASYTDTQYF

d_call: TRBD1
v_call: TRBV6-5
clone_size: .
j_call: TRBJ1-2
cdr3_nt: TGTGCCAGCAGTTCCTACAGGGGGCGAGGCTACACCTTC
cdr3_aa: CASSSYRGRGYTF

d_call: .
v_call: TRBV5-1
clone_size: .
j_call: TRBJ1-2
cdr3_nt: TGCGCCAGCAGCTTGGGGACGGCGGGGGGAGGCTACACCTTC
cdr3_aa: CASSLGTAGGGYTF

d_call: TRBD1
v_call: TRBV4-2
clone_size: .
j_call: TRBJ1-2
cdr3_nt: TGTGCCAGCAGCCAAATGGACAGGGACTATGGCTACACCTTC
cdr3_aa: CASSQMDRDYGYTF

d_call: TRBD1
v_call: TRBV29-1
clone_size: .
j_call: TRBJ2-3
cdr3_nt: TGCAGCGTACGCGAAACAGGGGCCGATACGCAGTATTTT
cdr3_aa: CSVRETGADTQYF

d_call: TRBD1
v_call: TRBV30
clone_size: few
j_call: TRBJ1-1
cdr3_nt: TGTGCCCGTTCCGGGACAGCGAACACTGAAGCTTTCTTT
cdr3_aa: CARSGTANTEAFF

d_call: .
v_call: TRBV6-5
clone_size: .
j_call: TRBJ1-2
cdr3_nt: TGTGCCAGCATCAGCGCCCTCTATGGCTACACCTTC
cdr3_aa: CASISALYGYTF

d_call: TRBD2
v_call: TRBV5-1
clone_size: .
j_call: TRBJ2-3
cdr3_nt: TGCGCCAGCAGCCCCGGACTAGCGGGAGTAAGGACAGATACGCAGTATTTT
cdr3_aa: CASSPGLAGVRTDTQYF

d_call: .
v_call: TRBV9
clone_size: few
j_call: TRBJ1-1
cdr3_nt: TGTGCCAGCAGCGTAGCTATGGACACTGAAGCTTTCTTT
cdr3_aa: CASSVAMDTEAFF

d_call: TRBD1
v_call: TRBV30
clone_size: once
j_call: TRBJ2-7
cdr3_nt: TGTGCCTGGACTCCGGGACAGGGGGCCAGGGAGCAGTACTTC
cdr3_aa: CAWTPGQGAREQYF

d_call: .
v_call: TRBV6-1
clone_size: .
j_call: TRBJ2-5
cdr3_nt: TGTGCCAGCAGCGCCGGACAGAGCCAAGAGACCCAGTACTTC
cdr3_aa: CASSAGQSQETQYF

d_call: .
v_call: TRBV7-8
clone_size: .
j_call: TRBJ2-3
cdr3_nt: TGTGCCAGCAGCCCTAGTTCCCTAACAGATACGCAGTATTTT
cdr3_aa: CASSPSSLTDTQYF

d_call: TRBD2
v_call: TRBV5-1
clone_size: .
j_call: TRBJ2-1
cdr3_nt: TGCGCCAGCAGCATAGCGGGAGTTTTGTACAATGAGCAGTTCTTC
cdr3_aa: CASSIAGVLYNEQFF

d_call: .
v_call: TRBV6-1
clone_size: .
j_call: TRBJ2-4
cdr3_nt: TGTGCCAGCCTACCTGGAGCTTGGGCCGGTGACATTCAGTACTTC
cdr3_aa: CASLPGAWAGDIQYF

d_call: TRBD1
v_call: TRBV6-6
clone_size: .
j_call: TRBJ1-2
cdr3_nt: TGTGCCAGCAGTTACAACAGGGGAAGGGGCTACACCTTC
cdr3_aa: CASSYNRGRGYTF

d_call: .
v_call: TRBV5-1
clone_size: .
j_call: TRBJ2-7
cdr3_nt: TGCGCCAGCAGGGGGGTCGGGTTTGACGAGCAGTACTTC
cdr3_aa: CASRGVGFDEQYF

d_call: .
v_call: TRBV7-9
clone_size: .
j_call: TRBJ1-2
cdr3_nt: TGTGCCAGCAGCCTTACTCAACAGACTGTGGGACACTATGGCTACACCTTC
cdr3_aa: CASSLTQQTVGHYGYTF

d_call: .
v_call: TRBV6-4
clone_size: .
j_call: TRBJ2-1
cdr3_nt: TGTGCCAGCTCCCAAGAGAAGGGCAGGAATGAGCAGTTCTTC
cdr3_aa: CASSQEKGRNEQFF

d_call: TRBD2
v_call: TRBV25-1
clone_size: .
j_call: TRBJ2-1
cdr3_nt: TGTGCCAGCAGTGATCTAGCGGACTTGGGCAATGAGCAGTTCTTC
cdr3_aa: CASSDLADLGNEQFF

d_call: .
v_call: TRBV6-5
clone_size: .
j_call: TRBJ1-4
cdr3_nt: TGTGCCAGCAGTTACTCTCGGGCCCTACGGGGAGAAAAACTGTTTTTT
cdr3_aa: CASSYSRALRGEKLFF

d_call: TRBD2
v_call: TRBV2
clone_size: once
j_call: TRBJ2-3
cdr3_nt: TGTGCCAGCAGTGAATCCCCAGCGGGGGGGCAAGATACGCAGTATTTT
cdr3_aa: CASSESPAGGQDTQYF

d_call: TRBD2
v_call: TRBV5-8
clone_size: .
j_call: TRBJ2-3
cdr3_nt: TGTGCCAGCAGCTCAGCGGGGGGGAACACAGATACGCAGTATTTT
cdr3_aa: CASSSAGGNTDTQYF

d_call: .
v_call: TRBV9
clone_size: .
j_call: TRBJ1-2
cdr3_nt: TGTGCCAGCAGCGTACAGGGTCGCTATGGCTACACCTTC
cdr3_aa: CASSVQGRYGYTF